Described below is a single T cell receptor (beta chain) sequence and its context. Its target is not known. Germline CDR1 SGDLS, CDR2 YYNGEE. The V and J ends lost 5 bases and 4 bases respectively, with 10 bases between them. This CDR3 spans 13 amino acids. The data belong to a study of T cells in localized non-small cell lung cancer. Using immunoSEQ multiplex PCR, the repertoire was profiled, and TCRdb retains in-frame clones only, with some absent. This table has 55,000 to 80,000 clones, about four fifths appearing once. General observations from the study: The greatest T cell clonality was found in uninvolved adjacent lung (higher than in tumor). Higher blood T cell density tracked longer overall survival. Median approximately 58 top-100 tumor clones were shared with paired adjacent lung.

The clonotype originates from a female donor of 60 years or more with stage I lung adenocarcinoma. The material sequenced was peripheral blood, taken before any cancer treatment. The V and J genes are TRBV9 and TRBJ2-1; unclear D gene. The CDR3 sequence: CASSKQPYNEQFF. CDR3 bases: TGTGCCAGCAGTAAGCAGCCTTACAATGAGCAGTTCTTC. Looking up the rest from reference TRBV9 and TRBJ2-1 gives the full variable domain: DSGVTQTPKHLITATGQRVTLRCSPRSGDLSVYWYQQSLDQGLQFLIQYYNGEERAKGNILERFSAQQFPDLHSELNLSSLELGDSALYFCASSKQPYNEQFFGPGTRLTVL.